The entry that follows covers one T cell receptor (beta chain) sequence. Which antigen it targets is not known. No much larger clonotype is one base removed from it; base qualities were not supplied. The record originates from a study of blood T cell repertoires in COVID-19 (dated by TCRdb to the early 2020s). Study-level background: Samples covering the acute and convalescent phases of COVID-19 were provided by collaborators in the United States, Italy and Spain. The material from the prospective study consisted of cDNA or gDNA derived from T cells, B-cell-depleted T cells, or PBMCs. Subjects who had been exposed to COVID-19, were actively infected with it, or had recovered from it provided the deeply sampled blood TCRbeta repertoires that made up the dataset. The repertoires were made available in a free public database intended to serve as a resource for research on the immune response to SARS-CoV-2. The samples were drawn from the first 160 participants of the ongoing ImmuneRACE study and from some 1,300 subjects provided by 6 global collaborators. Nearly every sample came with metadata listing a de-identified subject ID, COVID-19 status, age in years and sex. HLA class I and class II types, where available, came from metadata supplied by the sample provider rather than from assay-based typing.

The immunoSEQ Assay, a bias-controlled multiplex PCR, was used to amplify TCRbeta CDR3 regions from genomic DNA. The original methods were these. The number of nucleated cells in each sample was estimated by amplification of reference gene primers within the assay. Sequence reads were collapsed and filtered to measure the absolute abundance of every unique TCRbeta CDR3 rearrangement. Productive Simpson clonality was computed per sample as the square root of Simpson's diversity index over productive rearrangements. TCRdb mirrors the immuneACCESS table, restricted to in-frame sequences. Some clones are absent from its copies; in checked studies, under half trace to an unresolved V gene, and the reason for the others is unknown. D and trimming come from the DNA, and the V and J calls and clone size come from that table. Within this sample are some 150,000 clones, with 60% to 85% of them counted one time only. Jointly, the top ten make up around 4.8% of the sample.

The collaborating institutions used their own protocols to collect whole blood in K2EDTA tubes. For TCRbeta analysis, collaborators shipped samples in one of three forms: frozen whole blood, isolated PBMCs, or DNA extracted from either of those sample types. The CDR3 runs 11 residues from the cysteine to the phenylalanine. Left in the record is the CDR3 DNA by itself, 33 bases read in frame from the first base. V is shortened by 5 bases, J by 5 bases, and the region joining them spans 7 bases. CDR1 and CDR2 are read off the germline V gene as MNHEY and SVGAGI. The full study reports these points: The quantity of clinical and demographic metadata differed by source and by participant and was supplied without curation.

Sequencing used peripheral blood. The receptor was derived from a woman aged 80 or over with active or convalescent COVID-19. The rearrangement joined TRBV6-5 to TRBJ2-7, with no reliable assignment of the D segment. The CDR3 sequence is CASSQTDEQYF. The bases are TGTGCCAGCAGTCAAACGGACGAGCAGTACTTC.